The 16 T cell receptor beta chains listed next were all sequenced from one sample in a study of radiation and T cells in renal cell carcinoma. The sample's time point: blood 2 weeks post-SBRT. The treatment was: 15 Gy SBRT to primary tumor, nephrectomy 4 weeks later. This table comes from immunoSEQ multiplex PCR, and its TCRdb copy is limited to in-frame clones, with some not included. The table lists tens of thousands of clones, roughly four fifths of them singletons. Here the sequenced sample was blood, taken from a patient whose treatment included radiotherapy and nephrectomy. These receptors were obtained from a man aged 55-75 years with renal cell carcinoma.

The chain carries TRBV29-1 and TRBJ2-2; D ambiguous. This CDR3 comprises 14 residues. Germline CDR1 SQVTM, CDR2 ANQGSEA. Trimming stripped 0 bases from V and 6 bases from J, with 11 bases between. The CDR3 coding sequence is TGCAGCGTTGAAGATTCGAAAGGGTCCGGGGAGCTGTTTTTT. Its protein is CSVEDSKGSGELFF.

A few counts support this clone. The chain joins TRBV29-1 to TRBJ1-1; 8 nucleotides agree with TRBD1. This CDR3 has 13 residues. CDR1 SQVTM and CDR2 ANQGSEA come from the germline V gene. Trimming at V came to 6 bases and at J to 1 base, leaving 4 bases not matched to a gene. The CDR3 nucleotides are TGCAGCGTCGGGGACAGGCAGAACACTGAAGCTTTCTTT. This gives the protein CSVGDRQNTEAFF.

This chain uses TRBV9 with TRBJ2-3, with 12 bases matching TRBD1. The ends lost 3 bases at V and 4 bases at J; junction bases unmatched: 6. This CDR3 spans 16 amino acids. Germline V gene data show CDR1 as SGDLS and CDR2 as YYNGEE. For the CDR3, the DNA is TGTGCCAGCAGCGCAACGGGACAGGGGGCTTCAGATACGCAGTATTTT. Its translation is CASSATGQGASDTQYF.

This clone appeared a few times. The chain joins TRBV13 to TRBJ1-1, with no clear D. In germline, CDR1 is PRHDT, CDR2 FYEKMQ (reference sequence). The germline V and J ends were trimmed by 5 bases and 4 bases, with 5 bases remaining between them. CDR3 length: 11 amino acids. The CDR3 loop reads CASSRGTEAFF. CDR3 coding DNA: TGTGCCAGCAGCCGGGGCACTGAAGCTTTCTTT.

V usage is TRBV13 and J usage is TRBJ2-7; possible D gene TRBD1, 6 bases. V dropped 4 bases and J dropped 4 bases, with 11 bases sitting between them. CDR1 and CDR2 from the germline V gene are PRHDT and FYEKMQ (reference sequence). CDR3 length: 13 amino acids. Here the CDR3 reads CASSSIDRYEQYV. The CDR3 DNA reads TGTGCCAGCAGCTCCATCGACAGGTACGAGCAGTACGTC.

The chain couples TRBV25-1 to TRBJ2-5; D ambiguous. The V gene lost 6 bases and the J gene lost 1 base, with 6 bases spanning the gap. The CDR3 runs to 12 residues. CDR1 MGHDK and CDR2 SYGVNS come from the germline V gene. CDR3 amino acids: CASRGFQETQYF. In DNA form, the CDR3 reads TGTGCCAGCAGGGGATTCCAAGAGACCCAGTACTTC. The full variable domain, rest sourced from reference TRBV25-1 and TRBJ2-5, is EADIYQTPRYLVIGTGKKITLECSQTMGHDKMYWYQQDPGMELHLIHYSYGVNSTEKGDLSSESTVSRIRTEHFPLTLESARPSHTSQYLCASRGFQETQYFGPGTRLLVL.

CDR3 sequence reads: CAISEGLAGVVKTQYF. The CDR3 region has the DNA TGTGCCATCAGTGAGGGGCTAGCGGGAGTGGTAAAGACCCAGTACTTC. The V call is TRBV10-3, the J call TRBJ2-5; 10 bases fit TRBD2. Germline V gives CDR1 ENHRY, CDR2 SYGVKD. CDR3 size: 16 residues. With V trimmed by 2 bases and J by 6 bases, 9 bases remained unmatched.

V and J are TRBV5-6 and TRBJ1-6, with D unclear. V lost 0 bases and J lost 3, with 16 bases in between. The CDR3 loop spans 18 amino acids. CDR1 is SGHDT, CDR2 YYEEEE, per germline. CDR3 sequence reads: CASSLALGPRGYNSPLHF. The DNA for the CDR3 is TGTGCCAGCAGCTTGGCCCTCGGGCCCCGAGGCTATAATTCACCCCTCCACTTT.

Details on this clone: One junction end disagrees with the germline gene, perhaps due to a read error. The chain joins TRBV5-1 to TRBJ2-5; TRBD2 aligns across 14 bases. Germline CDR1 SGHRS, CDR2 YFSETQ. This CDR3 is built from 15 residues. CDR3 amino acids: CASSLTSGGAETQYF. The CDR3, as DNA: TGTGCCAGCAGCTTGACTAGCGGGGGGGCAGAGACCCAGTACTTC.

V usage is TRBV29-1 and J usage is TRBJ2-1; D may be TRBD2 (7 bases). The CDR3 consists of 12 residues. CDR1 is SQVTM and CDR2 is ANQGSEA in the germline V gene. Trimming shortened V by 6 bases and J by 9 bases, and 15 bases separated the two germline ends. Written as DNA, the CDR3 is TGCAGCGTAACCCAGGGGAGGGGTGAGCAGTTCTTC. It translates to CSVTQGRGEQFF.

V gene TRBV7-9 combines with J gene TRBJ2-2; D might be TRBD1 or TRBD2, each matching 5 bases. CDR3 length equals 16 residues. Germline V gene sequence: CDR1 SEHNR, CDR2 FQNEAQ (reference sequence). With 6 bases removed from V and 0 bases from J, the gap between germline ends came to 14 bases. CDR3 bases: TGTGCCAGCAGGCAGGGAGTAGGCGCGAACACCGGGGAGCTGTTTTTT. Its translation is CASRQGVGANTGELFF.

The rearrangement joins TRBV10-3 to TRBJ2-1; D is uncertain. V was pared by 5 bases and J by 0 bases, with 17 bases between. The CDR3 contains 17 residues. Germline CDR1 and CDR2: ENHRY and SYGVKD. This CDR3 reads CAISPSIINSSYNEQFF. Written as DNA, the CDR3 is TGTGCCATCAGTCCATCCATCATTAATAGCTCCTACAATGAGCAGTTCTTC.

This rearrangement joins TRBV5-1 to TRBJ2-3, with D possibly matching TRBD2 (5 bases). V gave up 0 bases and J gave up 3 bases, with 11 bases separating them. The CDR3 sequence is 15 residues long. Per the germline V gene, CDR1 is SGHRS and CDR2 is YFSETQ. The CDR3 nucleotides read TGCGCCAGCAGCTTGGCCAGTGGACTTACAGATACGCAGTATTTT. Translation: CASSLASGLTDTQYF.

V gene TRBV11-2 combines with J gene TRBJ2-7, with D unresolved. V lost 5 bases, J lost 1 base, and 9 bases lay in between. Looked up from germline, CDR1 is SGHAT and CDR2 is FQNNGV. The CDR3 extends over 13 amino acids. The CDR3 DNA is TGTGCCAGCAGCCCCTTGGGGTCCTACGAGCAGTACTTC. Its protein is CASSPLGSYEQYF.

The chain uses TRBV6-1 and TRBJ1-1; D unresolved. The V and J ends lost 7 bases and 7 bases respectively, with 13 bases between them. Germline V lookup: CDR1 MNHNS, CDR2 SASEGT. The CDR3 length is 12 residues. The CDR3 loop is CASTRDWGEAFF. For the CDR3, the DNA is TGTGCCAGCACCCGAGACTGGGGTGAAGCTTTCTTT.

V gene TRBV9 combines with J gene TRBJ2-5; D perhaps matches TRBD2 (6 bases). Trimming left V 0 bases short and J 4 bases short, with 10 bases between. Germline V gene sequence: CDR1 SGDLS, CDR2 YYNGEE. CDR3 size: 14 residues. As DNA, the CDR3 is TGTGCCAGCAGCGTAGAAGGGACTGGAGAGACCCAGTACTTC. Residues: CASSVEGTGETQYF.